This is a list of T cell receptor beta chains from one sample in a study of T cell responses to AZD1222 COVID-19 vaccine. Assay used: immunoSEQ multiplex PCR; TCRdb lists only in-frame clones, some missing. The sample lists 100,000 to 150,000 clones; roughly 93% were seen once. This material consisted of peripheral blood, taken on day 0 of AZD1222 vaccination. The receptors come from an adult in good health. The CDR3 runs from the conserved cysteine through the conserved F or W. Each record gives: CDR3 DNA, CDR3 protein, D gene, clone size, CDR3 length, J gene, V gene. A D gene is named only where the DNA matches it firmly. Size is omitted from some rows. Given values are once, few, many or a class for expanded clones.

TGTGCCAGCAGCCAAGTGCAGGGGAGCTCCTACGAGCAGTACTTC,CASSQVQGSSYEQYF,-,few,15,TRBJ2-7,TRBV4-2
TGTGCCAGCAGCCAAGAGGGGGGGGCGGATCAGCCCCAGCATTTT,CASSQEGGADQPQHF,-,few,15,TRBJ1-5,TRBV4-2
TGTGCCAGCGACCCGGAGGGGTTGGGGACTGAAGCTTTCTTT,CASDPEGLGTEAFF,-,-,14,TRBJ1-1,TRBV6-5
TGTGCCAGCAGCCTCTTCAATGAGCAGTTCTTC,CASSLFNEQFF,-,-,11,TRBJ2-1,TRBV14
TGTGCCAGCTCCCTGGGGGGGCGTAAGCCCCAGCATTTT,CASSLGGRKPQHF,-,-,13,TRBJ1-5,TRBV28
TGTGCCAGTAGTATAGAAGTTCTTGGAGGGGGGCCCTACGAGCAGTACTTC,CASSIEVLGGGPYEQYF,-,-,17,TRBJ2-7,TRBV19
TGTGCCAGCAGCTTAGGTAGCACCGGGACAGAACATGGGGAGACCCAGTACTTC,CASSLGSTGTEHGETQYF,TRBD1,-,18,TRBJ2-5,TRBV7-2
TGTGCCTGGGCCCGGGACGCCAATCAGCCCCAGCATTTT,CAWARDANQPQHF,-,-,13,TRBJ1-5,TRBV30
TGTGCCAGCAGTTTATTAGAGGGCCTCGGGACCGGGGAGCTGTTTTTT,CASSLLEGLGTGELFF,-,-,16,TRBJ2-2,TRBV27
TGTGCCAGCAGGGCAGATCGGGACTTTTCGGGAGCTTTCTTT,CASRADRDFSGAFF,-,-,14,TRBJ1-1,TRBV2
TGTGCCAGCAGCCCGGGGACAGGGCTCCTCCTAAGAGATACGCAGTATTTT,CASSPGTGLLLRDTQYF,TRBD1,-,17,TRBJ2-3,TRBV5-4
TGTGCCAGCAGTGGACAGGGGGCTTTGAATTCACCCCTCCACTTT,CASSGQGALNSPLHF,TRBD1,-,15,TRBJ1-6,TRBV5-6
TGTGCCAGCAGCTTAACACAGGCCAGCTCCTACAATGAGCAGTTCTTC,CASSLTQASSYNEQFF,-,-,16,TRBJ2-1,TRBV7-3
TGTGCCAGCAGTTCCGCGAGAAACAATGAGCAGTTCTTC,CASSSARNNEQFF,-,-,13,TRBJ2-1,TRBV6-5
TGTGCCAGCAGAATATCCGGGACTAGGGTGGCAGGAGCTTTCTTT,CASRISGTRVAGAFF,-,once,15,TRBJ1-1,TRBV28
TGTGCCAGCAGCTTAGTGGGGGGCGGGGATTACGAGCAGTACTTC,CASSLVGGGDYEQYF,-,once,15,TRBJ2-7,TRBV7-8
TGTGCCAGCAGTTTCGCAGTAGGACAGGTACGAGGAGAAGCTTTCTTT,CASSFAVGQVRGEAFF,TRBD1,-,16,TRBJ1-1,TRBV27